Below, one T cell receptor beta chain is given with its context. This clonotype has more than one count but fewer than ten. Its antigen is currently not known. Within one base of it there is no much larger clone, and no base qualities were kept. From a lookup of the germline V gene, CDR1 and CDR2 are MDHEN and SYDVKM. V loses 3 bases at its end and J loses 3 bases; junction bases beyond the gene matches: 6. The cysteine opens and the phenylalanine closes a CDR3 of 17 amino acids. The DNA shown is the 51-base CDR3, in frame from base 1. Separate amplification of TCR alpha and beta chain libraries was performed from the second PCR step onward. The CMV status of each donor was determined by measuring IFNgamma production from CD4+ T cells after fresh PBMCs had been stimulated overnight with CMV viral lysate. Miltenyi beads were used first to positively select CD4 T cells, and CD8 T cells were then positively selected from the CD4-negative fraction. Cells stained for CD3, CD4, CD8, CD45RA, CD27 and a live/dead dye were sorted on a BD Aria II into four subsets by CD45RA and CD27. A few healthy volunteers provided blood, and each donor's sample was split into CD4 and CD8 T cells and then further divided into four differentiation subsets. Around 120 ml of peripheral blood was collected from each donor, and PBMC were isolated from the blood using Ficoll-Paque PLUS density-gradient centrifugation. The sorted cells were lysed in RLT buffer, after which RNA was extracted using a Qiagen RNeasy kit and kept at -80 degrees C.

This entry belongs to a study of naive and memory T cell subsets (dated by TCRdb to the late 2010s). Study-level background: An open-source, UMI-based TCR alpha and beta sequencing pipeline was applied to sorted naive and memory peripheral blood T cell subsets. IgG serology results and the functional CMV T cell responses were in complete agreement. RNA was DNase-treated and reverse transcribed with TCR constant-region primers, mostly using SuperScript III.

The library was prepared using UMI-ligation and nested PCR. The beta constant-region primer consisted of an equimolar mixture of two oligonucleotides that together covered TRBC1 and TRBC2. The ligated cDNA went through four rounds of PCR with nested alpha and beta constant-region primers together with the SP2 primer. A single-stranded oligonucleotide carrying the SP2 primer and a 12-nucleotide UMI was ligated to the 3' end of the cDNA by T4 RNA ligase 1. The ligation reaction was incubated at 16°C for about 18-24 hours. PCR2 was usually performed as a SYBR Green qPCR and halted at a preset threshold so that over-amplification would not occur. Every purification after the first one was done using Agencourt AMPure XP magnetic beads. Library quantification was done by Qubit, followed by a TapeStation check on which the main peak was expected at around 650 bp. Sequencing of the pooled libraries was done on an Illumina MiSeq using v2 2x251 paired-end kits, which typically yielded roughly 0.9-2.2 million reads per sample. Each sample's library went into the pool at roughly 4.4 nM, and about 4.5-7.5% PhiX was added to help with cluster recognition. On the study's bioinformatics: V and J genes were assigned to Demultiplexor-processed FASTQ reads by Decombinator through tag matching, with a single base-pair mismatch being allowed. By using UMIs, Collapsinator corrected both sequencing errors and the frequency errors caused by PCR heterogeneity. CDR3Translator translated TCRs and extracted CDR3s from the conserved cysteine to the FGXG phenylalanine, flagging non-productive sequences. Gini, Shannon entropy and inverse Simpson indices were calculated on repertoires subsampled to equal numbers of UMI-defined TCRs. Clonotype abundance distributions were fitted to a power law by maximum likelihood within the linear range. For one naive CD8 sample, the pipeline and MIGEC produced similar UMI counts, unique TCR numbers and clonal distributions. A set of 7,322 CMV-associated CDR3 sequences, compiled from VDJdb and a published dataset, was used to search the repertoires. TCRdb reworked the public reads: Q25 trimming with fastp, MiXCR clone assembly, productive beta chains retained. Records with the same CDR3 protein are collapsed into one entry carrying the most frequent genes and DNA. TCRdb's processing, not the study's, gives the V and J calls here. The sample contains about 120,000 distinct CDR3 sequences, roughly 36% of them found a single time. Of the sample, about 0.85% falls within the top ten clones.

General findings and caveats noted by the study authors: RNA-based TCR counts may be influenced by expression changes linked to T cell activation and differentiation. The repertoire findings for the naive and memory subsets could not be validated against a ground truth, as none was available. After error correction, over 95% of naive TCR sequences appeared only once, giving much steeper abundance distributions than memory subsets. In both CD4 and CD8 cells, the Gini index increased while Shannon and inverse Simpson diversity decreased from naive through CM, EM and EMRA. Single alpha or beta chain sequences, rather than paired alpha/beta receptors, were used to define clonotypes. A power law was followed by TCR abundance, with an exponent that differed between naive and memory subsets but was consistent across the three individuals.

This clonotype originated in a human donor in good health. What was sequenced was central memory CD4+ T cells from blood. The sample's cell subset or site label is to be understood as: central memory, CD45RA- CD27+. Here the chain combines TRBV28 and TRBJ2-1; 12 central bases correspond to TRBD2. The base sequence is TGTGCCAGCAGTTTCGGGAGACTAGCGGGGGTCTACAATGAGCAGTTCTTC. Translation gives CASSFGRLAGVYNEQFF.